This passage covers 20 T cell receptor beta chains from one sample sequenced in a study of sequential checkpoint blockade in melanoma. Treatment indicated: randomized to nivolumab then ipilimumab (arm A) or the reverse (arm B). Clones were read by immunoSEQ multiplex PCR, and TCRdb kept only the in-frame ones, dropping some. The sample lists about 38,000 clones; 70% to 90% were seen once. The source material was CD8+ T cells sorted from blood (inferred from file names), sampled from a patient given nivolumab and ipilimumab in sequence. Receptors originate from a human donor with melanoma.

The chain joins TRBV5-1 to TRBJ2-7; 8 positions agree with TRBD2. The CDR3 spans 16 residues. In germline, CDR1 is SGHRS, CDR2 YFSETQ. The ends lost 4 bases at V and 0 bases at J; junction bases unmatched: 9. The CDR3 nucleotides are TGCGCCAGCAGCGGTACTAGCGGAGCTTACTCCTACGAGCAGTACTTC. It codes for CASSGTSGAYSYEQYF. Full variable domain (missing parts from reference TRBV5-1 and TRBJ2-7): KAGVTQTPRYLIKTRGQQVTLSCSPISGHRSVSWYQQTPGQGLQFLFEYFSETQRNKGNFPGRFSGRQFSNSRSEMNVSTLELGDSALYLCASSGTSGAYSYEQYFGPGTRLTVT.

The chain links TRBV7-8 to TRBJ1-1; D call uncertain. The germline V and J ends were trimmed by 4 bases and 0 bases, with 6 bases remaining between them. The CDR3 is 13 residues long. Germline CDR1 and CDR2: SGHVS and FQNEAQ. In DNA form, the CDR3 reads TGTGCCAGCAGCTCGGGTCTGAACACTGAAGCTTTCTTT. It translates to CASSSGLNTEAFF.

The chain carries TRBV28 and TRBJ2-5, with D unclear. CDR1 and CDR2 (germline): MDHEN, SYDVKM. The CDR3 is 14 residues long. Deletions cut 2 bases from V and 0 bases from J, with 7 bases between. In DNA form, the CDR3 reads TGTGCCAGCAGTTTAGCCAGATACCAAGAGACCCAGTACTTC. This sequence encodes CASSLARYQETQYF.

The CDR3 coding sequence is TGTGCCAGCAGTTACGGGCTAGCGGGAGTCGCTGAGCAGTTCTTC. It is translated as CASSYGLAGVAEQFF. The J gene is TRBJ2-1, the V gene TRBV6-5; TRBD2 matches at 10 bases. CDR1 and CDR2 from the germline V gene are MNHEY and SVGAGI. The trim removed 2 bases at V and 9 bases at J, leaving 7 bases unmatched. This CDR3 comprises 15 residues.

This chain uses TRBV9 with TRBJ2-5; TRBD2 matches 8 bases. Unmatched junction bases numbered 8, after V lost 1 base and J lost 0 bases. Per germline, CDR1 SGDLS and CDR2 YYNGEE. The CDR3 has 17 amino acids. CDR3 loop: CASSVSGGLGNQETQYF. CDR3 bases: TGTGCCAGCAGCGTATCGGGGGGACTAGGGAACCAAGAGACCCAGTACTTC.

The V and J genes are TRBV5-4 and TRBJ2-2, with 8 bases matching TRBD2. The CDR3 is made up of 15 amino acids. Germline trimming cut 4 bases from V and 4 bases from J; bases unmatched to any gene: 6. From germline, CDR1 is SGHNT and CDR2 YYREEE (reference sequence). CDR3 nucleotide sequence: TGTGCCAGCAGCCCCAAGCGGGAGTTCACCGGGGAGCTGTTTTTT. Its translation is CASSPKREFTGELFF.

J is TRBJ2-1 and V is TRBV12-5, with D perhaps TRBD2 (6 bases). V was trimmed by 5 bases and J by 0 bases, leaving 17 bases between them. Germline V lookup: CDR1 LGHNT, CDR2 FRNRAP. This CDR3 contains 17 residues. CDR3 amino acids: CASGMGLEGSSYNEQFF. The CDR3 DNA follows: TGTGCTAGTGGTATGGGACTGGAAGGTTCCTCCTACAATGAGCAGTTCTTC.

In this sample, this clone turned up a few times. The chain is built from TRBV7-2 and TRBJ2-2; 7 bases are shared with TRBD2. This CDR3 has 16 residues. The junction had 6 bases not matched to a gene; V was cut back by 1 base and J by 4 bases. Germline V gene sequence: CDR1 SGHTA, CDR2 FQGNSA. Here the CDR3 DNA reads TGTGCCAGCAGCTTAGACTGGACTAGTAGCACCGGGGAGCTGTTTTTT. Protein sequence: CASSLDWTSSTGELFF.

The chain carries TRBV27 and TRBJ1-5; D is undetermined. The V end was cut by 5 bases, the J end by 4 bases, with 9 bases between. The CDR3 length is 13 residues. The V gene's germline CDR1 is MNHEY and CDR2 SMNVEV (reference sequence). CDR3 residues: CASSPEWNQPQHF. The CDR3 DNA reads TGTGCCAGCAGTCCTGAGTGGAATCAGCCCCAGCATTTT.

This chain uses TRBV6-5 with TRBJ2-1; no definite D call. Germline V gene sequence: CDR1 MNHEY, CDR2 SVGAGI. Trimming cost V 4 bases and J 6 bases, with 7 bases left between them. The CDR3 sequence is 12 residues long. CDR3 in amino acids: CASSSYGNEQFF. CDR3 coding DNA: TGTGCCAGCAGTTCCTACGGCAATGAGCAGTTCTTC.

CDR3 nucleotides: TGTGCCAGCAGTGAATGGGTAGGGGGGACTACGTACGAGCAGTACTTC. It is translated as CASSEWVGGTTYEQYF. This chain links TRBV6-1 with TRBJ2-7; D is perhaps TRBD2 (7 bases). CDR3 length: 16 residues. Trimming stripped 2 bases from V and 4 bases from J, with 18 bases between. Germline CDR1 and CDR2: MNHNS and SASEGT.

The V call is TRBV29-1, the J call TRBJ1-2; 9 bases align to TRBD1. This CDR3 is 11 amino acids long. V lost 6 bases and J lost 8; bases outside the gene matches: 4. Germline lookup yields CDR1 SQVTM and CDR2 ANQGSEA. CDR3 amino acids: CSVTGGEGYTF. The CDR3 DNA reads as TGCAGCGTCACAGGGGGCGAAGGCTACACCTTC. Combining the CDR3 with reference TRBV29-1 and TRBJ1-2 gives the whole variable domain SAVISQKPSRDICQRGTSLTIQCQVDSQVTMMFWYRQQPGQSLTLIATANQGSEATYESGFVIDKFPISRPNLTFSTLTVSNMSPEDSSIYLCSVTGGEGYTFGSGTRLTVV.

The chain joins TRBV5-4 to TRBJ2-7, with 7 bases that match TRBD2. The CDR3 consists of 13 residues. Germline-derived CDR1 and CDR2 are SGHNT and YYREEE (reference sequence). Trimming at V came to 4 bases and at J to 3 bases, leaving 4 bases not matched to a gene. CDR3: CASSPGTNYEQYF. The CDR3 region has the DNA TGTGCCAGCAGCCCCGGGACTAACTACGAGCAGTACTTC.

This clone was seen only a few times. The chain joins TRBV21-1 to TRBJ1-4. TRBV21-1 is a documented pseudogene. The CDR3 length is 16 residues. CDR3 DNA sequence: TGTGCCAGCAGCAAAAGAGAGGGGGAGGGGGATGAAAAACTGTTTTTT. Its protein product is CASSKREGEGDEKLFF.

The V and J genes are TRBV7-9 and TRBJ2-7; D might be TRBD1 (6 bases). The CDR3 has 14 amino acids. Between the trimmed V and J ends, which lost 4 bases and 3 bases, there was a span of 13 bases. Germline V gene sequence: CDR1 SEHNR, CDR2 FQNEAQ (reference sequence). The DNA of the CDR3 is TGTGCCAGCAGCTCGGGGACAACTTACTACGAGCAGTACTTC. It encodes CASSSGTTYYEQYF.

The chain employs TRBV27 and TRBJ2-2, with a possible D match to TRBD2 (5 bases). V was pared by 3 bases and J by 9 bases, with 11 bases between. The CDR3 runs to 13 residues. From germline, CDR1 is MNHEY and CDR2 SMNVEV (reference sequence). The CDR3: CASSLDSGRELFF. The DNA of the CDR3 is TGTGCCAGCAGTTTGGACTCCGGTAGGGAGCTGTTTTTT.

The V call is TRBV7-8, the J call TRBJ2-7, with a possible D match to TRBD2 (5 bases). Trimming pared 6 bases from V and 1 base from J, leaving 19 bases between. CDR1 SGHVS and CDR2 FQNEAQ come from the germline V gene. The CDR3 contains 16 residues. Here the CDR3 DNA reads TGTGCCAGCAGTAGCGCCGTAATTGGTGGGTCCTACGAGCAGTACTTC. It translates to CASSSAVIGGSYEQYF. The variable domain in full, completed from reference TRBV7-8 and TRBJ2-7, reads GAGVSQSPRYKVAKRGQDVALRCDPISGHVSLFWYQQALGQGPEFLTYFQNEAQLDKSGLPSDRFFAERPEGSVSTLKIQRTQQEDSAVYLCASSSAVIGGSYEQYFGPGTRLTVT.

The chain couples TRBV10-1 to TRBJ2-1; no definite D call. The CDR3 is 13 amino acids. V was clipped by 5 bases and J by 8 bases, with 13 bases between them. Germline loops: CDR1 WNHNN, CDR2 SYGVQD (reference sequence). The CDR3 here is CASSTARRDEQFF. CDR3 sequence (DNA): TGCGCCAGCAGTACCGCACGTCGGGATGAGCAGTTCTTC.

The V and J genes are TRBV10-1 and TRBJ2-1, with TRBD2 matching 7 bases. Germline V CDR1 and CDR2: WNHNN, SYGVQD (reference sequence). The CDR3 covers 18 residues. With 0 bases clipped from V and 0 bases from J, the junction kept 8 bases outside the gene matches. The CDR3 coding sequence is TGCGCCAGCAGTGAGTCGACCCGGGGCGGGAGCTCCTACAATGAGCAGTTCTTC. Amino acid sequence: CASSESTRGGSSYNEQFF.

This rearrangement joins TRBV13 to TRBJ2-7, with TRBD2 matching over 7 bases. This CDR3 is 15 amino acids long. V gave up 5 bases and J gave up 5 bases; unmatched junction bases: 12. Germline V gives CDR1 PRHDT, CDR2 FYEKMQ (reference sequence). This CDR3 reads CASSPGLVAANEQYF. As DNA, the CDR3 is TGTGCCAGCAGCCCTGGACTAGTAGCAGCCAACGAGCAGTACTTC.